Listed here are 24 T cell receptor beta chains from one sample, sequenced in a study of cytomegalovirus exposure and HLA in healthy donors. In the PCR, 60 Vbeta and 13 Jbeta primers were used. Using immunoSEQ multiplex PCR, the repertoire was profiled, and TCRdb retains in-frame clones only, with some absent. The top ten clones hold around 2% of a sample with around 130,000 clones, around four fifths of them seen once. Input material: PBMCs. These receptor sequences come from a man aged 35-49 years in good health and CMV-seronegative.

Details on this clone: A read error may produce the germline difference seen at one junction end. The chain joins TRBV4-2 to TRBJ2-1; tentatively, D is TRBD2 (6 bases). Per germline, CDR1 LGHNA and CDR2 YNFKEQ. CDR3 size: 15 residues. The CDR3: CASSRESTSPNGQFF. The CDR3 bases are TGTGCCAGCAGCCGAGAATCGACTAGTCCCAATGGGCAGTTCTTC.

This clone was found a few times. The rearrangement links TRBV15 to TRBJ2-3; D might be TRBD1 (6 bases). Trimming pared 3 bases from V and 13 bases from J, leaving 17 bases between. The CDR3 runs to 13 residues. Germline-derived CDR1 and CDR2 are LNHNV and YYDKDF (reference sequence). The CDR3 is CATSSSGTNSEYF. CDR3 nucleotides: TGTGCCACCAGCAGTTCCGGGACAAACAGCGAGTATTTT. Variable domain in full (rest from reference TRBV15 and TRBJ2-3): DAMVIQNPRYQVTQFGKPVTLSCSQTLNHNVMYWYQQKSSQAPKLLFHYYDKDFNNEADTPDNFQSRRPNTSFCFLDIRSPGLGDTAMYLCATSSSGTNSEYFGPGTRLTVL.

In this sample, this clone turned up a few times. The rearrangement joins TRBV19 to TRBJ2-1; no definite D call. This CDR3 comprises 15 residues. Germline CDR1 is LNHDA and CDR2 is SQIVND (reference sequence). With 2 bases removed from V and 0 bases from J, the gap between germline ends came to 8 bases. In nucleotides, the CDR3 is TGTGCCAGTAGTATATCGATTAGCTCCTACAATGAGCAGTTCTTC. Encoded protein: CASSISISSYNEQFF.

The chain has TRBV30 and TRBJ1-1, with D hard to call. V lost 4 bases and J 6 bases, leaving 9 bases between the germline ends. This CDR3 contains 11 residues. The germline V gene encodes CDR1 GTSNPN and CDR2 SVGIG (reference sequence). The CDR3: CAWNRQSEAFF. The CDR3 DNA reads TGTGCCTGGAACAGACAATCTGAAGCTTTCTTT.

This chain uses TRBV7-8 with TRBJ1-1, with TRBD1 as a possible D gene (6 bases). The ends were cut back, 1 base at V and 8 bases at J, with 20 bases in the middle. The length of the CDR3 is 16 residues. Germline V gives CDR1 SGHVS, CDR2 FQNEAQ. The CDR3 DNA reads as TGTGCCAGCAGCTTAGGGCGTTTGGGGGCAGATAAAGAAGCTTTCTTT. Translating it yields CASSLGRLGADKEAFF.

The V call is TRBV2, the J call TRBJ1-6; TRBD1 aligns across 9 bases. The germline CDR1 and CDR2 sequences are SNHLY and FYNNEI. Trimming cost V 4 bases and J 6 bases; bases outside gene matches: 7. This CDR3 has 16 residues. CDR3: CASSGNRGLGNSPLHF. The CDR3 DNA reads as TGTGCCAGCAGTGGCAACAGGGGGCTTGGTAATTCACCCCTCCACTTT.

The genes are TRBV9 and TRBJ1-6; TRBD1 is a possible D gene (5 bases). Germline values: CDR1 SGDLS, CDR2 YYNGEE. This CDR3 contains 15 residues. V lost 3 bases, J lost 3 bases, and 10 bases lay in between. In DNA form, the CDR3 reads TGTGCCAGCAGCGCGACCGGGGGCTATAATTCACCCCTCCACTTT. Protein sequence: CASSATGGYNSPLHF. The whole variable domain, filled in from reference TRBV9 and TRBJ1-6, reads DSGVTQTPKHLITATGQRVTLRCSPRSGDLSVYWYQQSLDQGLQFLIQYYNGEERAKGNILERFSAQQFPDLHSELNLSSLELGDSALYFCASSATGGYNSPLHFGNGTRLTVT.

This chain's CDR3 is CASSLPPPVSAYEQYF. The DNA of the CDR3 is TGCGCCAGCAGCTTGCCCCCGCCGGTTAGCGCCTACGAGCAGTACTTC. The gene calls are TRBV5-1 and TRBJ2-7, with a tentative D call TRBD2 (5 bases). CDR1 is SGHRS, CDR2 YFSETQ, per germline. Trimming removed 1 base from V and 2 bases from J, with 16 bases in between. The CDR3 has 16 amino acids.

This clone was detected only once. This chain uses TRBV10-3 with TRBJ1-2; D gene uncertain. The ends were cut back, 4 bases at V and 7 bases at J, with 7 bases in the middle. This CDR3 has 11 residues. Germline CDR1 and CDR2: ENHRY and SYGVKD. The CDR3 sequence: CAISGPGGYTF. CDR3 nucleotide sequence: TGTGCCATCAGTGGGCCGGGTGGCTACACCTTC.

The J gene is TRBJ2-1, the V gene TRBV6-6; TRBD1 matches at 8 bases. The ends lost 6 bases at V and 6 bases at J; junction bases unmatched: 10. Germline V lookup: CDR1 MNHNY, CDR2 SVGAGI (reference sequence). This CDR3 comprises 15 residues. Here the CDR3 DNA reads TGTGCCAGCAGCCCTTTAGACAGGGGAAGCAATGAGCAGTTCTTC. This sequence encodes CASSPLDRGSNEQFF.

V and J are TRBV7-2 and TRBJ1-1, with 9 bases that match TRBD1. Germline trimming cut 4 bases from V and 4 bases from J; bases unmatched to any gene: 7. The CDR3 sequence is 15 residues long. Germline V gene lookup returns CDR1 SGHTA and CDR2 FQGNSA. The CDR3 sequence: CASSSFGTGITEAFF. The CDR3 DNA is TGTGCCAGCAGCTCATTCGGGACAGGGATCACTGAAGCTTTCTTT.

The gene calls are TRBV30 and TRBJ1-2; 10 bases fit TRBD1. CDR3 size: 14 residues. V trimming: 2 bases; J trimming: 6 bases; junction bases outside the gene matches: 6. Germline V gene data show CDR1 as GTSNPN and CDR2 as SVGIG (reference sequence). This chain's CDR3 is CAWSPAGTGDGYTF. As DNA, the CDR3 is TGTGCCTGGAGTCCCGCGGGGACAGGGGATGGCTACACCTTC. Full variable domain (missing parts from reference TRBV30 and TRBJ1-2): SQTIHQWPATLVQPVGSPLSLECTVEGTSNPNLYWYRQAAGRGLQLLFYSVGIGQISSEVPQNLSASRPQDRQFILSSKKLLLSDSGFYLCAWSPAGTGDGYTFGSGTRLTVV.

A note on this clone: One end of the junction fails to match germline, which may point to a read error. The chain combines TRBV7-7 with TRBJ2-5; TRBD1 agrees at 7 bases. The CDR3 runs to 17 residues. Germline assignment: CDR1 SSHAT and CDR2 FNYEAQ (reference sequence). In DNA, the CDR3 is TGTGCTAGCAGCTTAGCCCCTGTGACAGGGAGCCAAGAGACCCAGTACTTC. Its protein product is CASSLAPVTGSQETQYF. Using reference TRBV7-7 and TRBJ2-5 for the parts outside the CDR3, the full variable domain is GAGVSQSPRYKVTKRGQDVTLRCDPISSHATLYWYQQALGQGPEFLTYFNYEAQPDKSGLPSDRFSAERPEGSISTLTIQRTEQRDSAMYRCASSLAPVTGSQETQYFGPGTRLLVL.

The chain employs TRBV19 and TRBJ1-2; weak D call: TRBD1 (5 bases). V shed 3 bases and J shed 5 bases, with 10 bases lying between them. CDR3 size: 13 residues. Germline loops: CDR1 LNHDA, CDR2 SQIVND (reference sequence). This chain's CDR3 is CASSIQGRYGYTF. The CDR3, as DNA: TGTGCCAGTAGTATTCAGGGAAGATATGGCTACACCTTC.

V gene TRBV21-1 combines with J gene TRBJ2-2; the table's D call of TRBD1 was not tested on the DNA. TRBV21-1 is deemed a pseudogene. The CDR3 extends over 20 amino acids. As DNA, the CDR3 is TGTGCCAGCAGCAAAGCCAACACGGGCCGCAAGGACAGGGAGGGCGGGGAGCTGTTTTTT. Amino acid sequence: CASSKANTGRKDREGGELFF.

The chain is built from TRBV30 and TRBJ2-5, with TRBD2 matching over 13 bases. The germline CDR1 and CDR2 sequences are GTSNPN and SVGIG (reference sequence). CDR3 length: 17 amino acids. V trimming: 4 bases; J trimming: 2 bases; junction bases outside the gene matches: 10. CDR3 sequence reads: CAWNWGLAGPNQETQYF. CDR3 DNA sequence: TGTGCCTGGAACTGGGGACTAGCGGGGCCTAATCAAGAGACCCAGTACTTC.

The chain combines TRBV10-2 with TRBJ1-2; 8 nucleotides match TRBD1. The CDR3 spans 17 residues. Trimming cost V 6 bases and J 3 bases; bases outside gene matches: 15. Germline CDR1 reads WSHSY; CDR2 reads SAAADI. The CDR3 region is CASRGGTGTPVHYGYTF. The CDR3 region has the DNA TGCGCCAGCAGGGGGGGGACAGGAACCCCAGTTCACTATGGCTACACCTTC.

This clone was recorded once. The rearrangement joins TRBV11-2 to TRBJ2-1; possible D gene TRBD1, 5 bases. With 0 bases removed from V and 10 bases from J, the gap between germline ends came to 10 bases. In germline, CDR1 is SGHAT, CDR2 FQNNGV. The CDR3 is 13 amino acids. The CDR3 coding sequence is TGTGCCAGCAGCTTAGAAAGGGGTCGAGAGCAGTTCTTC. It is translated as CASSLERGREQFF.

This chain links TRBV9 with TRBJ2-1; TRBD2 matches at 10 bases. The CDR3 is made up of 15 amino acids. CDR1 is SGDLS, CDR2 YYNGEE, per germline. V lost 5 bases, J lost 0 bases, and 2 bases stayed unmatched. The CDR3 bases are TGTGCCAGCAGAGCTAGCGGGGGCTCCTACAATGAGCAGTTCTTC. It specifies CASRASGGSYNEQFF.

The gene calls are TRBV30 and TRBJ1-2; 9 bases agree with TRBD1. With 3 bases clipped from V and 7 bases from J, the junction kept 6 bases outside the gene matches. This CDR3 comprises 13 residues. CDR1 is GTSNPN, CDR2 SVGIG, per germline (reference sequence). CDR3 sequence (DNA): TGTGCCTGGAGGCCACAGGGGGCTGGTGGCTACACCTTC. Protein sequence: CAWRPQGAGGYTF.

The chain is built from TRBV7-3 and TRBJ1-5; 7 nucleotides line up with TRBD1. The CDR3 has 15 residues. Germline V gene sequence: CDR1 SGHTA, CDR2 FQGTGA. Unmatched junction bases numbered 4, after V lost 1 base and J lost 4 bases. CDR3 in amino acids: CASSLMPGGNQPQHF. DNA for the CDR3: TGTGCCAGCAGCTTAATGCCAGGGGGGAATCAGCCCCAGCATTTT.

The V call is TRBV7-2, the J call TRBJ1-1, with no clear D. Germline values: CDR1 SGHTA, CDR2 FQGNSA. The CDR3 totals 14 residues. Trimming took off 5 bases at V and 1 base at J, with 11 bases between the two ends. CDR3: CASSGSTANTEAFF. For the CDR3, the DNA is TGTGCCAGCAGCGGGAGTACAGCGAACACTGAAGCTTTCTTT.

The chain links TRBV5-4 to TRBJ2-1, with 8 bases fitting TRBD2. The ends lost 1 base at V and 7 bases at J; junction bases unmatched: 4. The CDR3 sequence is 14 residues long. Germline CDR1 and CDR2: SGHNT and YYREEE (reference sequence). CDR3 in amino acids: CASSLSGSTNEQFF. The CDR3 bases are TGTGCCAGCAGCTTGAGCGGGAGTACGAATGAGCAGTTCTTC.

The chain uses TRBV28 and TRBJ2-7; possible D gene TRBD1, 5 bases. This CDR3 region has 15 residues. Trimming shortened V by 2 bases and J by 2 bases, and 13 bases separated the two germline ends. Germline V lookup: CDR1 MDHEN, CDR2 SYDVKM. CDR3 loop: CASSLHRKRTYEQYF. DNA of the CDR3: TGTGCCAGCAGTTTACACAGGAAACGAACCTACGAGCAGTACTTC.